This T cell receptor (beta chain) was identified during a study of CD8 T cells in Susac syndrome. The patients with Susac syndrome satisfied recently defined diagnostic criteria for either definite or probable disease. Negative isolation was applied to CD8+ and CD4+ T cells, and FACS enrichment was applied to TEMRA cells. The CDR3 contains 13 residues. The V gene end was trimmed by 1 base and the J gene end by 2 bases; junction bases not matched to a gene: 0. Germline CDR1 SGDLS, CDR2 YYNGEE. It was with random hexamers that 0.5 to 1 ug RNA was reverse transcribed. It was immunoSEQ multiplex PCR that amplified TCR beta CDR3 across 54 Vbeta and 13 Jbeta. TCRdb re-called the immunoSEQ multiplex PCR reads through MiXCR, storing one row per CDR3 protein. This table holds some 200,000 distinct CDR3 sequences, more than 90% found once.

This chain links TRBV9 with TRBJ2-7; 7 bases line up with TRBD2. This clonotype originated in a human donor with Susac syndrome. Sequences were obtained from CD4+ T cells from PBMCs. The CDR3 sequence is CASSVSGTYEQYF. The DNA for the CDR3 is TGTGCCAGCAGCGTAAGCGGGACCTACGAGCAGTACTTC.